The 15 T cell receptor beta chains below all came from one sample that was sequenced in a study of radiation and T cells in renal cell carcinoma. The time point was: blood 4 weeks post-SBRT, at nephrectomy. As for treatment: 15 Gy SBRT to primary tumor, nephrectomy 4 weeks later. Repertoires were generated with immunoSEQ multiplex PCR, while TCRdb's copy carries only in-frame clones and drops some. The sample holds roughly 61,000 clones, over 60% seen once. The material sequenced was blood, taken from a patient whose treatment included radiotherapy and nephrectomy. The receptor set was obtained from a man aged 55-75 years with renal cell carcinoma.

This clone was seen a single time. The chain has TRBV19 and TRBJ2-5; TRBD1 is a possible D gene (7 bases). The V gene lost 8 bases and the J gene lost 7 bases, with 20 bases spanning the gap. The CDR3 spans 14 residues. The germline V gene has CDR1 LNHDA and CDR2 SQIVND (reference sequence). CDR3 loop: CASAGGWQGVTQYF. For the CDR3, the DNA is TGTGCCAGTGCAGGGGGGTGGCAAGGAGTGACCCAGTACTTC.

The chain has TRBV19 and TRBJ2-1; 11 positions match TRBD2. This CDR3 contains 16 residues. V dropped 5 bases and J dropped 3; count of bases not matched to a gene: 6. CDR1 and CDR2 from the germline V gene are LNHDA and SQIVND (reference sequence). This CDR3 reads CASSSRLAGHYNEQFF. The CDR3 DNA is TGTGCCAGTAGTTCCCGACTAGCGGGACACTACAATGAGCAGTTCTTC.

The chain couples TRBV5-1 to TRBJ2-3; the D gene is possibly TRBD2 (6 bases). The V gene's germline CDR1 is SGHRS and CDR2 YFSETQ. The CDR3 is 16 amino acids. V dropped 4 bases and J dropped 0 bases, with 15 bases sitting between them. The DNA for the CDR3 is TGCGCCAGCAGCCGCGCCAAGGCGGGGAGCACAGATACGCAGTATTTT. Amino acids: CASSRAKAGSTDTQYF.

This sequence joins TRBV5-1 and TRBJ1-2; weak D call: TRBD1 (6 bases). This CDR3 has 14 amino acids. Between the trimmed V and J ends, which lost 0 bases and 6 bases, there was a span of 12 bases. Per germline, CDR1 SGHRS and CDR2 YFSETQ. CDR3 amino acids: CASSLGNRVHGYTF. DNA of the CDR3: TGCGCCAGCAGCTTGGGAAACAGGGTGCATGGCTACACCTTC.

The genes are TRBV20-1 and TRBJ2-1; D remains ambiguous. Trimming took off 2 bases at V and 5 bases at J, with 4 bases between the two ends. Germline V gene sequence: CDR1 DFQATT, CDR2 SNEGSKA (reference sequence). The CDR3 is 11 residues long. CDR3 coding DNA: TGCAGTGCTAGACGTAACAATGAGCAGTTCTTC. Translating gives CSARRNNEQFF.

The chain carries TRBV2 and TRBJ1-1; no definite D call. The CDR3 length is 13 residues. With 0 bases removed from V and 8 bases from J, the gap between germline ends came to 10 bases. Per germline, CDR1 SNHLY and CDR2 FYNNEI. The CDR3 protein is CASSEARQTEAFF. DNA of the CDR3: TGTGCCAGCAGTGAAGCCCGACAAACGGAAGCTTTCTTT.

CDR3 sequence (DNA): TGTGCCTGGACCGGGACAGGTGTTAATCAGCCCCAGCATTTT. Translation gives CAWTGTGVNQPQHF. This rearrangement joins TRBV30 to TRBJ1-5, with 8 bases matching TRBD1. The CDR3 covers 14 residues. J lost 4 bases, V lost 4 bases, and 6 bases had no gene match. Per germline, CDR1 GTSNPN and CDR2 SVGIG (reference sequence).

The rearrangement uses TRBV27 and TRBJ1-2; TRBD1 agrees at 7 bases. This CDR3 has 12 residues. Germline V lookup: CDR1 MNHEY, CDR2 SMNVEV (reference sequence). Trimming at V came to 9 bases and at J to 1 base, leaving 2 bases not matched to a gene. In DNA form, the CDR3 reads TGTGCCAGTTGGGACAGTAACTATGGCTACACCTTC. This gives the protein CASWDSNYGYTF.

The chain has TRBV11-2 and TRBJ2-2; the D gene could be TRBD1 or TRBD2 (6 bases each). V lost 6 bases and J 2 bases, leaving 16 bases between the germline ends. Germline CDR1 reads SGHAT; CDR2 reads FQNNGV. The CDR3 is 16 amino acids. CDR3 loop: CASRSGGQSNTGELFF. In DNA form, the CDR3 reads TGTGCCAGCAGATCTGGGGGGCAATCAAACACCGGGGAGCTGTTTTTT.

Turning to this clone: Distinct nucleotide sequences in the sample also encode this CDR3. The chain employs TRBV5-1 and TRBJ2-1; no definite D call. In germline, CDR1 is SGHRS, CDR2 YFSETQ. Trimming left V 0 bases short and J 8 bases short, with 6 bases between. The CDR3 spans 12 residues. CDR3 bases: TGCGCCAGCAGCTTGGGGGTAGATGAGCAGTTCTTC. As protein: CASSLGVDEQFF.

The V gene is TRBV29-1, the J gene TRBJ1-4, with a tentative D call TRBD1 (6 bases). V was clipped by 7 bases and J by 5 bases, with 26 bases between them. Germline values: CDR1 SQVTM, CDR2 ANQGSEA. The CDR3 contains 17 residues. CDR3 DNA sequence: TGCAGCGCCCTGGGAGGACAGCTAAGGGACAAAAATGAAAAACTGTTTTTT. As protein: CSALGGQLRDKNEKLFF.

In DNA form, the CDR3 reads TGTGCCAGCAGTTACACTAGCGGGGGGGTCACAGATACGCAGTATTTT. Translating gives CASSYTSGGVTDTQYF. The chain joins TRBV6-6 to TRBJ2-3; 13 bases fit TRBD2. The V and J ends lost 2 bases and 2 bases, in that order; junction bases with no gene match: 1. CDR1 is MNHNY, CDR2 SVGAGI, per germline (reference sequence). CDR3 length equals 16 residues.

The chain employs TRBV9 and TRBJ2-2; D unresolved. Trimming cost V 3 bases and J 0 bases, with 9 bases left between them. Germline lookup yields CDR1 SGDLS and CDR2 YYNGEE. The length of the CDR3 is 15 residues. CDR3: CASSGPYSNTGELFF. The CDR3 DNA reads TGTGCCAGCAGCGGCCCATATTCGAACACCGGGGAGCTGTTTTTT.

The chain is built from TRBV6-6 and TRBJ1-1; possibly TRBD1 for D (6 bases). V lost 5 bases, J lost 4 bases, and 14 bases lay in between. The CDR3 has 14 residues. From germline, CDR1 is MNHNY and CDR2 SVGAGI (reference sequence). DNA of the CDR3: TGTGCCAGCAGTGCCTCACAGGGTGTCACTGAAGCTTTCTTT. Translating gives CASSASQGVTEAFF.

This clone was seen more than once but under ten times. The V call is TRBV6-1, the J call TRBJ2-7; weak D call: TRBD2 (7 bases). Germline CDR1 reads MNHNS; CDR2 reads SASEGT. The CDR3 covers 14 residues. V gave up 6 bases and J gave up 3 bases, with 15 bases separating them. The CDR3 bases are TGTGCCAGCAGCGGGGGGACACACCACTACGAGCAGTACGTC. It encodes CASSGGTHHYEQYV.